This paragraph covers one T cell receptor beta chain sequence. Its antigen remains unidentified. Other DNA sequences in the same sample also yield this CDR3. The CDR3 runs to 14 residues. Germline V CDR1 and CDR2: SEHNR, FQNEAQ (reference sequence). The J segment lost 1 base and the V segment lost 5 bases, leaving 2 bases of the junction unmatched. Partitioning of CD4+ cells yielded a CD45RA+ naive subset and a CD45RA-negative memory subset. This entry belongs to a study of shared clonotypes between healthy human individuals. Study observations and caveats: A reduction in generation probabilities was seen for non-shared clonotypes relative to those shared by all four donors.

Profiling relied on immunoSEQ multiplex PCR, and the TCRdb table lists in-frame clones only, not all of them. Of roughly 2.2 million clones detected, over 85% appear once; the ten largest clones hold about 0.37%. The V and J genes are TRBV7-9 and TRBJ2-3; 8 bases map to TRBD1. Sequenced sample: naive CD4+ T cells from PBMCs. As for subset: CD45RA+ positively selected. The receptor comes from a man aged 18 to 35 in good health. Some clones in this sample may be carry-over from other donors' samples. The CDR3 coding sequence is TGTGCCAGCAGCCTGGGACAGGGCACAGATACGCAGTATTTT. It translates to CASSLGQGTDTQYF.